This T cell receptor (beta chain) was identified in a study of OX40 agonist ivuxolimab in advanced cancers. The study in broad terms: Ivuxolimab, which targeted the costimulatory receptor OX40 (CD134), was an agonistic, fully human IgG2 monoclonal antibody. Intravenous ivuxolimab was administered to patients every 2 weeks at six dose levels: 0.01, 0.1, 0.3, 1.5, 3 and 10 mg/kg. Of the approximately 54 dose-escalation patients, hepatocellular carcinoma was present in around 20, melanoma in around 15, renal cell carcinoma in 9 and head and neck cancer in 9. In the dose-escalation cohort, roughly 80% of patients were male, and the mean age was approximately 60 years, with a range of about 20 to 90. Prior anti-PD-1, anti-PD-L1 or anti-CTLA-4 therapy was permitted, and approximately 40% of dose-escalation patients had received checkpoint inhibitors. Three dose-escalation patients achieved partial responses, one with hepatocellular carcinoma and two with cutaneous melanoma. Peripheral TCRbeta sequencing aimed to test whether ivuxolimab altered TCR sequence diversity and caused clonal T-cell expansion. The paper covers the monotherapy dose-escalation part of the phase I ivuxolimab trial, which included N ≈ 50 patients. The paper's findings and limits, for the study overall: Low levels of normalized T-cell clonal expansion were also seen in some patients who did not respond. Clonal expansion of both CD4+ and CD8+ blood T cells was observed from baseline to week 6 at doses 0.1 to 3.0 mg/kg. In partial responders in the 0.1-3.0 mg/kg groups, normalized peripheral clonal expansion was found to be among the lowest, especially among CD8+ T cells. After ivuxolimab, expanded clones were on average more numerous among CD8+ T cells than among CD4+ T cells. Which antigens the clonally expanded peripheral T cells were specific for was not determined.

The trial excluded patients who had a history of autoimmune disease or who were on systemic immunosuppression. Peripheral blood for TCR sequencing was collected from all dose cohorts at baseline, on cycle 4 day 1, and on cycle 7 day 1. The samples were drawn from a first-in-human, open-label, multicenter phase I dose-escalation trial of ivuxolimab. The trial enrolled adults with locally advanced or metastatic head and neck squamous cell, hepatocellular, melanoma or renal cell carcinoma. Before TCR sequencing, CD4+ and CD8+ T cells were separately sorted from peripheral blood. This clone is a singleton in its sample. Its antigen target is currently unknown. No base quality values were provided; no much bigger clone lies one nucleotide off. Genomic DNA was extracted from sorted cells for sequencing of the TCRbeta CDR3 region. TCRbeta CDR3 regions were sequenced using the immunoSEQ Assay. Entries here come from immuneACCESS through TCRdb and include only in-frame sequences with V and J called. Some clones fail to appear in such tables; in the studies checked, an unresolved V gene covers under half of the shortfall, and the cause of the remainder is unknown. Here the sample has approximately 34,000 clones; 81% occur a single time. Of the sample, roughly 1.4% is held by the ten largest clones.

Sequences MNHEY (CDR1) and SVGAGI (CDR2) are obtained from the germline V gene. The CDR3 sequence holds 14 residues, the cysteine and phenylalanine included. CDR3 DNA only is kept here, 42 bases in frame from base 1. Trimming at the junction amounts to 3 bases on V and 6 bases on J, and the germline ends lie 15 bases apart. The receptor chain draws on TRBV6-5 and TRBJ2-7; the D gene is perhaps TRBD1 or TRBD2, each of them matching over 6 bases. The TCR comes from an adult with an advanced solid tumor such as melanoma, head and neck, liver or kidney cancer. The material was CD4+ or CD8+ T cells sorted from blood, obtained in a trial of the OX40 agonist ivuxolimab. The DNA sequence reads TGTGCCAGCAGTTATCTACGGGAGACAGGCGAGCAGTACTTC. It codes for CASSYLRETGEQYF.